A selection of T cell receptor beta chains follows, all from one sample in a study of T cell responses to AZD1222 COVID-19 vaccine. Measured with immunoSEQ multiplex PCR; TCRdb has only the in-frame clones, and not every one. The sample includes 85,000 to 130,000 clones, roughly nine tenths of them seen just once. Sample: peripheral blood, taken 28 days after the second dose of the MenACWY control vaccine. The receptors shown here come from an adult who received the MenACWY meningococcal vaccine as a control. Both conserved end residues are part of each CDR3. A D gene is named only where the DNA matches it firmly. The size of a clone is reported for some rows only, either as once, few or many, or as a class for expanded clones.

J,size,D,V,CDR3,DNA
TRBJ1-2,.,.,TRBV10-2,CASSGGWAGQTGGYTF,TGCGCCAGCAGTGGTGGATGGGCAGGTCAGACGGGTGGCTACACCTTC
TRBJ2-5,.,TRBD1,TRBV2,CASSRDRGDQETQYF,TGTGCCAGCAGCCGGGACAGGGGTGACCAAGAGACCCAGTACTTC
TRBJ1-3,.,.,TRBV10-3,CAISESWQGKGNTIYF,TGTGCCATCAGTGAGTCGTGGCAGGGAAAAGGAAACACCATATATTTT
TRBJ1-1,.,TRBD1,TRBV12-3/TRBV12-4,CASSPEGQGAFF,TGTGCCAGCAGTCCAGAGGGACAGGGAGCTTTCTTT
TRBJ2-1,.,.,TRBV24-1,CATSDPGRSHNEQFF,TGTGCCACCAGTGATCCGGGACGGAGTCACAATGAGCAGTTCTTC
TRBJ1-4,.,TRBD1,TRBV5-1,CASSPETGGGKLFF,TGCGCCAGCAGCCCCGAGACAGGGGGCGGAAAACTGTTTTTT
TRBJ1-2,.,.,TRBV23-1,CAPMRVYGYTF,TGCGCCCCAATGAGAGTTTATGGCTACACCTTC
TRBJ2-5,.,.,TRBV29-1,CSARPGTEETQYF,TGCAGCGCCCGGCCAGGTACGGAAGAGACCCAGTACTTC
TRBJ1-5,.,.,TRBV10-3,CAIRRQAGQPQHF,TGTGCCATCAGGAGACAGGCGGGGCAGCCCCAGCATTTT
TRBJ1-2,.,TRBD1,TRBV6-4,CASSELLTGTGGAGIYGYTF,TGTGCCAGCAGTGAATTGTTAACCGGGACAGGGGGCGCGGGTATCTATGGCTACACCTTC
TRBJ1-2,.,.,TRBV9,CASSREGHASNYGYTF,TGTGCCAGCAGCCGGGAGGGCCATGCCTCTAACTATGGCTACACCTTC
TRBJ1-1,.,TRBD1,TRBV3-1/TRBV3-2,CASRQGLDTEAFF,TGTGCCAGCAGACAGGGGCTGGACACTGAAGCTTTCTTT
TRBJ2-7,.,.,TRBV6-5,CASRREGVGGEQYF,TGTGCCAGCAGGCGGGAAGGGGTCGGGGGCGAGCAGTACTTC
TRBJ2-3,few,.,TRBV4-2,CASSQEPGGGERTDTQYF,TGTGCCAGCAGCCAGGAACCCGGGGGCGGGGAGCGCACAGATACGCAGTATTTT